A selection of T cell receptor beta chains follows, all from one sample in a study of cytomegalovirus exposure and HLA in healthy donors. Produced via immunoSEQ multiplex PCR; TCRdb's table is partial and in-frame only. The profile shows around 350,000 clones, roughly 89% of them singletons. Sequenced sample: PBMCs. Source of these receptors: a woman aged 18-35 years in good health and CMV-seronegative. Each CDR3 is given with its conserved first and last residue. Each record gives: V gene, clone size, J gene, CDR3 protein. Only some rows state a clone size, as once, few, many or a class for expanded clones.

TRBV7-8	once	TRBJ1-1	CASNRQKNTEAFF
TRBV2	NA	TRBJ2-5	CASSERPSGTPRQETQYF
TRBV28	once	TRBJ1-3	CASSLGLVSGNTIYF
TRBV6-5	NA	TRBJ1-4	CASSMESNEKLFF
TRBV11-2	NA	TRBJ2-7	CASSLILSEQYF
TRBV4-1	few	TRBJ1-4	CASSPGSEKLFF
TRBV2	NA	TRBJ1-3	CASSYEVKSSGNTIYF
TRBV4-1	NA	TRBJ2-7	CASSQELAGGYEQYF
TRBV28	NA	TRBJ2-3	CASSFFWTSLKLDTQYF
TRBV28	NA	TRBJ1-6	CASSFGGGGSPLHF
TRBV25-1	NA	TRBJ2-1	CASSQARQLSYNEQFF
TRBV6-5	NA	TRBJ1-2	CASSPGRGHYGYTF
TRBV30	NA	TRBJ2-1	CAWGTSLSYNEQFF
TRBV7-9	NA	TRBJ2-2	CASSLGPDTGELFF
TRBV4-2	NA	TRBJ1-5	CASSQGGQPQHF
TRBV2	NA	TRBJ2-1	CASSLWAGTSTYNEQFF
TRBV30	few	TRBJ1-1	CAWKAGRIVEAFF
TRBV29-1	NA	TRBJ2-2	CSVEDRRTGTANTGELFF
TRBV27	NA	TRBJ2-1	CASSFYYGAGGHNEQFF
TRBV6-5	NA	TRBJ2-1	CASSPRQTLFEFLF
TRBV9	NA	TRBJ1-6	CASSVGWQGGNSPLHF
TRBV6-5	NA	TRBJ1-1	CASSWAEEGTEAFF
TRBV27	once	TRBJ1-5	CASSFAGQPQHF
TRBV5-4	NA	TRBJ2-1	CASSLEESSYNEQFF